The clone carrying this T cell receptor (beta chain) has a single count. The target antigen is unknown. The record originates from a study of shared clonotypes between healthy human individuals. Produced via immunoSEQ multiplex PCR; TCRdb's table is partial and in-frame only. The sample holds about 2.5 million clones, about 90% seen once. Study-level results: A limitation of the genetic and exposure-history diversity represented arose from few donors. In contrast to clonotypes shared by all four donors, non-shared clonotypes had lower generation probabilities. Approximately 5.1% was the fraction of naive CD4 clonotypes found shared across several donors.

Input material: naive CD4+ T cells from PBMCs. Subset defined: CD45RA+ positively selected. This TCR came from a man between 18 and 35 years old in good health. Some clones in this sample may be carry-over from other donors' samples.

CDR3 sequence: CASSYRVRNTGELFF. CDR3 nucleotide sequence: TGTGCCAGCAGTTACCGGGTCCGAAACACCGGGGAGCTGTTTTTT. The chain recombines TRBV28 with TRBJ2-2; D remains unclear. V dropped 4 bases and J dropped 2 bases, with 11 bases sitting between them. The V gene's germline CDR1 is MDHEN and CDR2 SYDVKM. This CDR3 is built from 15 residues.